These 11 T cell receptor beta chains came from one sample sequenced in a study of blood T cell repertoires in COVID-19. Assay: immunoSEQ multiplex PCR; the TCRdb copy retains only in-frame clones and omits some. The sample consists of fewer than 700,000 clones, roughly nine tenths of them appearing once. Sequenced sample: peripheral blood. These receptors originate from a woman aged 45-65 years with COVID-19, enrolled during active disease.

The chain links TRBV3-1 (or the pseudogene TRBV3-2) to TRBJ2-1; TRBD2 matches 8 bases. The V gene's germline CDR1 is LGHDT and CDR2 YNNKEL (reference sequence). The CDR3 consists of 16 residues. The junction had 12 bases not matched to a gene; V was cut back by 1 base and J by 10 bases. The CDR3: CASSQVTSGSGTEQFF. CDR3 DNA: TGTGCCAGCAGCCAAGTCACTAGCGGCTCAGGCACGGAGCAGTTCTTC.

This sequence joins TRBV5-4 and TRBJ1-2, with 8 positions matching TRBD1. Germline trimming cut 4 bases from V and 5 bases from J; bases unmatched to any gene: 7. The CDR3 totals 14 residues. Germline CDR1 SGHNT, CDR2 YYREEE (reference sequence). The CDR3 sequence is CASSPRRDRYGYTF. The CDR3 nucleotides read TGTGCCAGCAGCCCGCGCCGGGACAGGTATGGCTACACCTTC.

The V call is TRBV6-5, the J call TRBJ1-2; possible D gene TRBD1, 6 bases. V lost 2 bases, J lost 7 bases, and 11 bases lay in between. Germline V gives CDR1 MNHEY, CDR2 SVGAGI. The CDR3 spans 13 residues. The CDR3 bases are TGTGCCAGCAGTTACCCCCCAGGGGTTGGCTACACCTTC. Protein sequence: CASSYPPGVGYTF.

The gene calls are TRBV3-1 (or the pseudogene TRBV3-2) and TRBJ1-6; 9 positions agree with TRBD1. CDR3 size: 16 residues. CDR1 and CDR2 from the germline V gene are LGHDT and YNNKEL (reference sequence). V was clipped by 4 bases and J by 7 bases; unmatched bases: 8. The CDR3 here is CASSRRTGVGNSPLHF. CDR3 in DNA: TGTGCCAGCAGCCGCAGGACAGGGGTAGGGAATTCACCCCTCCACTTT.

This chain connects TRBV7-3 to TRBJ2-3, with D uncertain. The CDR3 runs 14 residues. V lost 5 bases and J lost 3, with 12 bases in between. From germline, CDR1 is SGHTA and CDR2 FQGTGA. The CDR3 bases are TGTGCCAGCAGCCCTGTTGGGCTGACAGATACGCAGTATTTT. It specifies CASSPVGLTDTQYF.

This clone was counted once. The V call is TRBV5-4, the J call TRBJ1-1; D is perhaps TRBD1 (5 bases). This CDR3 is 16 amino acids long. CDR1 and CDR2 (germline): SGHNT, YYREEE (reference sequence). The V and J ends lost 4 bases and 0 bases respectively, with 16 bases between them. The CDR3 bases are TGTGCCAGCAGCCTGGGACCGACTGCGGTGAACACTGAAGCTTTCTTT. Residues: CASSLGPTAVNTEAFF.

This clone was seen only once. CDR3 amino acids: CASGNRGQPQHF. The CDR3 DNA is TGTGCCAGTGGGAATCGGGGTCAGCCCCAGCATTTT. V and J are TRBV19 and TRBJ1-5; D not certain. Trimming removed 8 bases at V and 6 bases at J, with 11 bases between. The CDR3 has 12 amino acids. Germline values: CDR1 LNHDA, CDR2 SQIVND (reference sequence).

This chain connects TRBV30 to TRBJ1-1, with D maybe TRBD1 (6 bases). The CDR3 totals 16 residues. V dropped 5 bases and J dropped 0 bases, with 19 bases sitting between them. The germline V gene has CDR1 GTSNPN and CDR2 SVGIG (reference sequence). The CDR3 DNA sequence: TGTGCCTGGGGGGGCCTAGGGGAGCTGTTGAACACTGAAGCTTTCTTT. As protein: CAWGGLGELLNTEAFF.

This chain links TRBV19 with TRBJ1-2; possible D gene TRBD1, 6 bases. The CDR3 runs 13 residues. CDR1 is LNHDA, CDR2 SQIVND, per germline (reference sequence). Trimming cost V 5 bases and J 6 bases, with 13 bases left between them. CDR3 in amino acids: CASSPGQRDGYTF. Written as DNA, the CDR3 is TGTGCCAGTAGTCCCGGACAGAGGGATGGCTACACCTTC.

CDR3 in amino acids: CASSQDLAGGAGYTF. CDR3 DNA sequence: TGTGCCAGCAGCCAAGATCTGGCAGGGGGTGCAGGCTACACCTTC. The chain joins TRBV3-1 (or the pseudogene TRBV3-2) to TRBJ1-2, with 7 positions matching TRBD1. Germline-derived CDR1 and CDR2 are LGHDT and YNNKEL (reference sequence). V shed 0 bases and J 8 bases; nucleotides not matched to a gene: 9. CDR3 length equals 15 residues.

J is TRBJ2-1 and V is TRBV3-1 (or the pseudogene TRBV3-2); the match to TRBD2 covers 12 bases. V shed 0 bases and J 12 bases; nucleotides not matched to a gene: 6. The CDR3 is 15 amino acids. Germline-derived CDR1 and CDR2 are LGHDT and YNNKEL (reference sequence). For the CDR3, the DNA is TGTGCCAGCAGCCAAGATGCTAGCGGGGGGGCCTGGCAGTTCTTC. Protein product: CASSQDASGGAWQFF.